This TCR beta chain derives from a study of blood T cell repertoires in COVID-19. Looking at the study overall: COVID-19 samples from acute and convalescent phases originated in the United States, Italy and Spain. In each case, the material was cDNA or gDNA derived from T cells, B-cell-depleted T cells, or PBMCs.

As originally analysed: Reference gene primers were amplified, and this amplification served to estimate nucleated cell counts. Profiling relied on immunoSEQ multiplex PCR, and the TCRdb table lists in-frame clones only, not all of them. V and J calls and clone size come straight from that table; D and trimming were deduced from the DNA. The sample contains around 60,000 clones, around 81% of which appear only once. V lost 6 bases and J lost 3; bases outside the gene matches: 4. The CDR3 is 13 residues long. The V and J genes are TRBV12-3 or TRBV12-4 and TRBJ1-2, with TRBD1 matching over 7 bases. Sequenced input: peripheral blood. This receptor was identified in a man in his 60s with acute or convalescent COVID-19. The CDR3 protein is CASRKTGDYGYTF. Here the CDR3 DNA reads TGTGCCAGCAGAAAAACAGGGGACTATGGCTACACCTTC.